The 24 T cell receptor beta chains below come from one sample, sequenced in a study of monozygotic twins with inflammatory bowel disease. TCRdb re-called the 5' RACE reads, yielding one record per CDR3 amino acid sequence without DNA. This sample's table reports some 440,000 distinct CDR3 sequences. The sample was blood. All receptors derive from a human donor with ulcerative colitis or Crohn's disease, or a healthy co-twin of an affected twin (not recorded which).

The V gene is TRBV7-2, the J gene TRBJ2-1; TCRdb proposes TRBD1, but this gene call is untestable without DNA. The CDR3 length is 16 residues. Germline V gene sequence: CDR1 SGHTA, CDR2 FQGNSA. CDR3 sequence: CASSYLQGPPESEQFF.

The V call is TRBV6-5, the J call TRBJ1-1; TCRdb reports TRBD1, a call that lacks DNA to check it against. Germline V gene data show CDR1 as MNHEY and CDR2 as SVGAGI. CDR3 length: 16 residues. The CDR3 reads CASSYGAGLRNTEAFF.

V and J are TRBV12-3 or TRBV12-4 and TRBJ2-1; the TRBD2 assignment by TCRdb is unverifiable without DNA. This CDR3 is built from 17 residues. Here the CDR3 reads CASSYGLAGGSGTEQFF.

The J gene is TRBJ1-6, the V gene TRBV14. The CDR3 is 15 residues long. Germline V gene lookup returns CDR1 SGHDN and CDR2 FVKESK. Here the CDR3 reads CASSQTGPSNSPLHF. Complete variable domain (other parts from reference TRBV14 and TRBJ1-6): EAGVTQFPSHSVIEKGQTVTLRCDPISGHDNLYWYRRVMGKEIKFLLHFVKESKQDESGMPNNRFLAERTGGTYSTLKVQPAELEDSGVYFCASSQTGPSNSPLHFGNGTRLTVT.

The chain has TRBV20-1 and TRBJ1-2. Germline CDR1 is DFQATT and CDR2 is SNEGSKA (reference sequence). The CDR3 spans 14 residues. The CDR3 spells CSASADSFFYGYTF.

The chain uses TRBV29-1 and TRBJ2-2; the TCRdb call, TRBD1, lacks DNA for checking. This CDR3 comprises 14 residues. CDR1 and CDR2 from the germline V gene are SQVTM and ANQGSEA. This chain's CDR3 is CSTIRGAFTGELFF.

J is TRBJ2-1 and V is TRBV20-1. The CDR3 covers 14 residues. CDR1 is DFQATT and CDR2 is SNEGSKA in the germline V gene (reference sequence). CDR3 residues: CSAISQSSYNEQFF.

CDR3 in amino acids: CSARGSGVGNTGELFF. The chain couples TRBV20-1 to TRBJ2-2. CDR3 size: 16 residues. CDR1 and CDR2 from the germline V gene are DFQATT and SNEGSKA (reference sequence).

J is TRBJ2-5 and V is TRBV4-3; lacking DNA, the TRBD2 call made by TCRdb goes unchecked. The CDR3 sequence is 18 residues long. Germline V CDR1 and CDR2: LGHNA, YSLEER. CDR3 protein: CASSQDRTSGRSAGAQYF.

The J gene is TRBJ1-2, the V gene TRBV7-2; TCRdb designates TRBD1, a call that cannot be tested without DNA. Per germline, CDR1 SGHTA and CDR2 FQGNSA. The CDR3 contains 15 residues. CDR3 loop: CASSETKDSHHGYTF.

V usage is TRBV5-4 and J usage is TRBJ2-7. The CDR3 is 14 amino acids. Germline V gene sequence: CDR1 SGHNT, CDR2 YYREEE (reference sequence). This chain's CDR3 is CASSFGRSTYEQYF.

The chain links TRBV9 to TRBJ1-1; TCRdb calls TRBD1, which cannot be checked without DNA. The CDR3 extends over 14 amino acids. Germline loops: CDR1 SGDLS, CDR2 YYNGEE. CDR3 loop: CASSPQVTWTEAFF.

The chain joins TRBV28 to TRBJ2-5; TCRdb proposes TRBD2, but this gene call is untestable without DNA. There are 16 residues in the CDR3. The germline V gene has CDR1 MDHEN and CDR2 SYDVKM. CDR3 protein: CASSSFGTSGMETQYF.

The chain carries TRBV23-1 and TRBJ2-2. TRBV23-1 is sorted into the ORF group, with uncertain function. The CDR3 consists of 15 residues. CDR3 residues: CASSQMFANTGELFF.

The chain carries TRBV7-2 and TRBJ2-1; TCRdb's assignment of TRBD2 cannot be checked, as there is no DNA. The germline V gene encodes CDR1 SGHTA and CDR2 FQGNSA. The length of the CDR3 is 15 residues. The CDR3 region is CASSLDPGLRNEQFF.

The chain has TRBV20-1 and TRBJ1-5; TCRdb's D call, TRBD1, is unchecked because there is no DNA. Looked up from germline, CDR1 is DFQATT and CDR2 is SNEGSKA (reference sequence). The CDR3 extends over 17 amino acids. CDR3 residues: CSARVPGTGGFHQPQHF.

The chain is built from TRBV6-5 and TRBJ1-1. The CDR3 is 15 amino acids. Germline V CDR1 and CDR2: MNHEY, SVGAGI. CDR3 protein: CASSYQDTMNTEAFF.

The V gene is TRBV6-5, the J gene TRBJ2-7; TCRdb selects TRBD1, and the lack of DNA leaves this call unchecked. The germline CDR1 and CDR2 sequences are MNHEY and SVGAGI. This CDR3 is built from 12 residues. This CDR3 is CASNRPGYEQYF.

V usage is TRBV4-1 and J usage is TRBJ1-1; with no DNA, the TCRdb D assignment of TRBD1 cannot be verified. The CDR3 length is 14 residues. Germline values: CDR1 MGHRA, CDR2 YSYEKL. The CDR3 loop is CASSQRGSATEAFF.

The chain employs TRBV20-1 and TRBJ2-7; TCRdb proposes TRBD1, but this gene call is untestable without DNA. Germline V gives CDR1 DFQATT, CDR2 SNEGSKA (reference sequence). This CDR3 is 13 amino acids long. CDR3 sequence: CSARRAGVGEQYF.

The rearrangement uses TRBV2 and TRBJ1-1. Germline lookup yields CDR1 SNHLY and CDR2 FYNNEI. This CDR3 spans 12 amino acids. The CDR3 loop is CASVLGSTEAFF.

This sequence joins TRBV30 and TRBJ2-2; TCRdb names TRBD1, which stays unverified in the absence of DNA. The CDR3 length is 14 residues. The germline gives CDR1 GTSNPN, CDR2 SVGIG (reference sequence). CDR3 region: CAWSVTGLTGELFF.

The rearrangement links TRBV5-1 to TRBJ2-3; absent DNA, TCRdb's TRBD2 call cannot be checked. Per germline, CDR1 SGHRS and CDR2 YFSETQ. The CDR3 totals 17 residues. The CDR3 loop reads CASSLAPLAGGSDTQYF.

The chain couples TRBV7-2 to TRBJ1-6. The germline CDR1 and CDR2 sequences are SGHTA and FQGNSA. The CDR3 loop spans 15 amino acids. Here the CDR3 reads CASSLRVDYNSPLHF.